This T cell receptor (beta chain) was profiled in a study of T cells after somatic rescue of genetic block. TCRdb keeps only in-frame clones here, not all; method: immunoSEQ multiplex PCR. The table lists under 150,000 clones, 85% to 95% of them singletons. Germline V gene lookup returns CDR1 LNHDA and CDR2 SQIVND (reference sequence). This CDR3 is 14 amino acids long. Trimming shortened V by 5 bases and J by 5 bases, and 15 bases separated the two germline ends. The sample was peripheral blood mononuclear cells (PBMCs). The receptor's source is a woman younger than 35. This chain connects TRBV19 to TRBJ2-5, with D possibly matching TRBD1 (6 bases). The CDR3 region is CASSAQGSSETQYF. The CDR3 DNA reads TGTGCCAGTAGTGCGCAGGGGTCGTCCGAGACCCAGTACTTC.